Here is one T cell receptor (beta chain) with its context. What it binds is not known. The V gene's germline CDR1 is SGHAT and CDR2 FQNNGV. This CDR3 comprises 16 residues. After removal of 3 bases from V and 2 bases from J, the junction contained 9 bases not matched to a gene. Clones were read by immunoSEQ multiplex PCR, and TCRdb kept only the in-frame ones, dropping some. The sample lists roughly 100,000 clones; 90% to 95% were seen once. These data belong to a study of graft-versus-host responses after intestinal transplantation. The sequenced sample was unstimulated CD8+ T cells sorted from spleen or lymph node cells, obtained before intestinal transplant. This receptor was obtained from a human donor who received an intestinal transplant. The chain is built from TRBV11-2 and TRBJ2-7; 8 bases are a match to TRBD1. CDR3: CASSFWGRTGTYEQYF. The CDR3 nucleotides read TGTGCCAGCAGCTTTTGGGGTCGGACAGGGACCTACGAGCAGTACTTC.